This is a list of T cell receptor beta chains from one sample in a study of blood T cell repertoires in COVID-19. The method was immunoSEQ multiplex PCR; TCRdb's version includes in-frame clones alone and lacks a portion of them. The table records 100,000 to 150,000 clones, around 88% of them present only once. The specimen was peripheral blood. The receptors come from a man older than 75 with active or convalescent COVID-19. CDR3s include the opening cysteine and the closing phenylalanine or tryptophan. A D gene is named only where the DNA matches it firmly. Clone sizes are given selectively: once, few, many, or a class where the clone is expanded.

TRBJ2-7	TRBD2	16	TRBV3-1/TRBV3-2	NA	CASSQEGLAGAYEQYF	TGTGCCAGCAGCCAAGAGGGACTAGCAGGGGCCTACGAGCAGTACTTC
TRBJ1-5	NA	14	TRBV7-2	NA	CASSLMEGNQPQHF	TGTGCCAGCAGCTTAATGGAGGGCAATCAGCCCCAGCATTTT
TRBJ2-4	NA	17	TRBV21-1	NA	CASSKKGTGVRENIQYF	TGTGCCAGCAGCAAAAAAGGGACAGGGGTGCGGGAAAACATTCAGTACTTC
TRBJ1-5	NA	16	TRBV19	NA	CASSPGGGISNQPQHF	TGTGCCAGTAGTCCCGGGGGGGGCATTAGCAATCAGCCCCAGCATTTT
TRBJ2-2	TRBD1	14	TRBV19	NA	CASSVDRGTGELFF	TGTGCCAGTAGTGTCGACAGGGGGACCGGGGAGCTGTTTTTT
TRBJ1-2	NA	12	TRBV19	NA	CAVLGGKEGYTF	TGTGCGGTCCTGGGGGGAAAGGAGGGCTACACCTTC
TRBJ1-5	TRBD1	15	TRBV6-5	NA	CASSTQGATNQPQHF	TGTGCCAGCAGTACGCAGGGGGCTACCAATCAGCCCCAGCATTTT
TRBJ2-7	NA	15	TRBV5-5	NA	CASSLYVTGSYEQYF	TGTGCCAGCAGCTTGTATGTGACAGGCTCCTACGAGCAGTACTTC
TRBJ1-2	NA	15	TRBV2	NA	CASSPRGGANYGYTF	TGTGCCAGCAGCCCGCGGGGGGGGGCTAACTATGGCTACACCTTC
TRBJ1-2	NA	15	TRBV30	NA	CAWSVRGGARYGYTF	TGTGCCTGGAGTGTCCGGGGGGGGGCGAGGTATGGCTACACCTTC
TRBJ1-2	NA	15	TRBV7-9	few	CASSPHTRDVYGYTF	TGTGCCAGCAGCCCTCACACGCGGGATGTCTATGGCTACACCTTC
TRBJ2-7	TRBD2	14	TRBV5-1	NA	CASSLAGGYYEQYF	TGCGCCAGCAGCTTGGCGGGGGGGTATTACGAGCAGTACTTC
TRBJ2-1	NA	17	TRBV3-1/TRBV3-2	NA	CASSSPGGRGSYNEQFF	TGTGCCAGCAGCTCCCCGGGGGGCCGAGGGTCCTACAATGAGCAGTTCTTC
TRBJ2-5	NA	12	TRBV10-3	NA	CATQQGWETQYF	TGTGCCACCCAACAGGGATGGGAGACCCAGTACTTC
TRBJ2-4	TRBD2	14	TRBV19	NA	CASSRRGGEYIQYF	TGTGCCAGTAGCAGGCGGGGGGGCGAGTACATTCAGTACTTC
TRBJ1-6	NA	15	TRBV19	NA	CASSMSETVNSPLHF	TGTGCCAGTAGTATGTCCGAGACAGTAAATTCACCCCTCCACTTT
TRBJ2-1	NA	16	TRBV27	NA	CASSDQQGGAYNEQFF	TGTGCCAGCAGTGACCAGCAGGGAGGCGCCTACAATGAGCAGTTCTTC
TRBJ1-1	TRBD1	14	TRBV7-2	NA	CASSRTGDYTEAFF	TGTGCCAGCAGCCGGACAGGGGATTATACTGAAGCTTTCTTT
TRBJ1-1	NA	13	TRBV6-5	NA	CASSLPGGTEAFF	TGTGCCAGCAGTCTCCCGGGGGGGACTGAAGCTTTCTTT
TRBJ1-5	TRBD1	14	TRBV6-5	NA	CASSKDRNNQPQHF	TGTGCCAGCAGTAAGGACAGGAACAATCAGCCCCAGCATTTT
TRBJ1-2	TRBD1	14	TRBV6-6	NA	CASNTGQRVYGYTF	TGTGCCAGCAACACGGGACAGAGGGTTTATGGCTACACCTTC
TRBJ1-1	TRBD1	13	TRBV24-1	NA	CATSETGSPEAFF	TGTGCCACCAGTGAGACAGGGAGCCCTGAAGCTTTCTTT
TRBJ1-4	TRBD1	15	TRBV18	NA	CASSAGTVILEKLFF	TGTGCCAGCTCGGCCGGGACAGTGATTTTGGAAAAACTGTTTTTT
TRBJ2-1	NA	15	TRBV6-5	NA	CASSRDSPSYNEQFF	TGTGCCAGCAGTCGGGACTCTCCCTCCTACAATGAGCAGTTCTTC
TRBJ1-6	NA	15	TRBV25-1	few	CASSESIGGASPLHF	TGTGCCAGCAGTGAATCCATAGGGGGGGCTTCACCCCTCCACTTT
TRBJ2-7	TRBD1	16	TRBV15	NA	CATSGSPGQIYYEQYF	TGTGCCACCAGCGGATCACCGGGACAGATTTACTACGAGCAGTACTTC
TRBJ1-5	TRBD1	15	TRBV5-6	NA	CASTLFGTGVQPQHF	TGTGCCAGCACCCTGTTCGGGACAGGGGTTCAGCCCCAGCATTTT
TRBJ1-3	NA	15	TRBV5-6	few	CASSLRPFGGNTIYF	TGTGCCAGCAGCTTGAGGCCATTCGGGGGAAACACCATATATTTT
TRBJ1-1	NA	15	TRBV5-8	few	CASSRRGDMNTEAFF	TGTGCCAGCAGCCGGCGGGGAGACATGAACACTGAAGCTTTCTTT
TRBJ2-7	TRBD2	15	TRBV7-2	once	CASSLGGLGSYEQYF	TGTGCCAGCAGCTTAGGTGGACTAGGCTCCTACGAGCAGTACTTC
TRBJ1-2	TRBD1	16	TRBV4-3	NA	CASSQDATGGVHGYTF	TGCGCCAGCAGCCAAGATGCGACAGGGGGTGTCCATGGCTACACCTTC
TRBJ1-4	NA	15	TRBV9	NA	CASSVQTVVNEKLFF	TGTGCCAGCAGCGTCCAGACAGTCGTTAATGAAAAACTGTTTTTT
TRBJ1-1	NA	13	TRBV10-3	few	CAICSGASTEAFF	TGTGCCATCTGTTCAGGGGCGAGCACTGAAGCTTTCTTT
TRBJ2-3	TRBD2	19	TRBV27	NA	CASSLYPQLAGASTDTQYF	TGTGCCAGCAGTTTATACCCCCAGCTAGCGGGGGCTAGCACAGATACGCAGTATTTT
TRBJ1-1	TRBD1	13	TRBV2	NA	CASNLVWGTAAFF	TGTGCCAGCAATTTGGTATGGGGGACAGCGGCTTTCTTT
TRBJ2-1	TRBD2	15	TRBV2	NA	CASSDLAGGDNEQFF	TGTGCCAGCAGTGATCTAGCGGGGGGGGACAATGAGCAGTTCTTC
TRBJ2-3	NA	16	TRBV5-1	NA	CASSLDSGSSTDTQYF	TGCGCCAGCAGCTTGGACAGTGGTAGTAGCACAGATACGCAGTATTTT
TRBJ2-7	NA	15	TRBV7-2	NA	CASSLLGGHGYEQYF	TGTGCCAGCAGCCTGCTTGGCGGTCACGGCTACGAGCAGTACTTC
TRBJ1-4	NA	12	TRBV27	NA	CASGGANEKLFF	TGTGCCAGCGGAGGGGCTAATGAAAAACTGTTTTTT
TRBJ2-1	NA	14	TRBV7-5	NA	CARSLARQGNEQFF	TGTGCCAGAAGCTTAGCGAGACAGGGGAATGAGCAGTTCTTC
TRBJ2-5	NA	13	TRBV9	NA	CASSPDGGETQYF	TGTGCCAGCAGCCCAGACGGGGGAGAGACCCAGTACTTC
TRBJ2-1	NA	15	TRBV28	NA	CASSSFGQSYNEQFF	TGTGCCAGCAGTTCTTTCGGACAGAGCTACAATGAGCAGTTCTTC
TRBJ2-7	TRBD2	13	TRBV7-9	once	CASSLTSGYEQYF	TGTGCCAGCAGCCTAACTAGCGGGTACGAGCAGTACTTC
TRBJ1-5	NA	15	TRBV19	NA	CASSMVGGGAQPQHF	TGTGCCAGTAGTATGGTGGGAGGGGGGGCACAGCCCCAGCATTTT
TRBJ2-5	NA	12	TRBV29-1	NA	CSVVEYQETQYF	TGCAGCGTTGTGGAGTACCAAGAGACCCAGTACTTC
TRBJ1-1	NA	13	TRBV7-2	NA	CASSSRAGTEAFF	TGTGCCAGCAGCTCCAGAGCGGGGACTGAAGCTTTCTTT
TRBJ1-2	NA	15	TRBV7-2	NA	CASSFGTYLLSGYTF	TGTGCCAGCAGCTTTGGGACATACCTTCTATCTGGCTACACCTTC
TRBJ2-7	TRBD1	15	TRBV6-1	NA	CASSDGTAFSYEQYF	TGTGCCAGCAGTGACGGGACAGCGTTCTCCTACGAGCAGTACTTC
TRBJ2-3	TRBD2	16	TRBV27	NA	CASSSLAGGPGDTQYF	TGTGCCAGCAGTTCATTAGCGGGGGGGCCGGGAGATACGCAGTATTTT
TRBJ2-2	TRBD2	14	TRBV19	NA	CASSTSGTSKLLFF	TGTGCCAGTAGTACCTCCGGGACTAGCAAGTTGCTGTTTTTT
TRBJ2-2	NA	14	TRBV9	few	CASSPPSARPELFF	TGTGCCAGCAGCCCCCCGAGCGCAAGGCCGGAGCTGTTTTTT
TRBJ1-1	TRBD1	16	TRBV4-1	NA	CASSQDEDRGKTEAFF	TGCGCCAGCAGCCAAGATGAGGACAGGGGGAAGACTGAAGCTTTCTTT